Following are 17 T cell receptor beta chains from one sample sequenced in a study of T-cell reconstitution after alpha-beta-depleted transplantation in children. A library of TCRbeta sequences, prepared with unique molecular identifiers, was generated. In TCRdb, the PCR reads were re-called with MiXCR into one record per CDR3 protein. The table has 150,000 to 200,000 distinct CDR3 sequences, 6.3% seen once. This material consisted of PBMCs, taken before TCRalphabeta/CD19-depleted stem cell transplant. These receptors were obtained from a girl under three years old with combined immunodeficiency, due to receive a stem cell transplant.

This clonotype was observed a handful of times. The chain joins TRBV12-3 or TRBV12-4 to TRBJ2-5; 8 bases fit TRBD2. CDR3 size: 17 residues. V dropped 1 base and J dropped 5; count of bases not matched to a gene: 12. In DNA form, the CDR3 reads TGTGCCAGCAGTTTAGTGGCCCTCACACGGGGGGGGGAGACCCAGTACTTC. Encoded protein: CASSLVALTRGGETQYF.

There are many counts of this clonotype. The chain combines TRBV11-2 with TRBJ2-1; D is ambiguous. CDR3 size: 13 residues. The germline V gene encodes CDR1 SGHAT and CDR2 FQNNGV. The germline V and J ends were trimmed by 0 bases and 7 bases, with 7 bases remaining between them. CDR3 amino acids: CASSLDLGNEQFF. The CDR3 coding sequence is TGTGCCAGCAGCTTAGATCTTGGGAATGAGCAGTTCTTC.

This clonotype was counted at least ten times. CDR3 in amino acids: CAWSRGYSFTYEQYF. The CDR3 bases are TGTGCCTGGAGTAGGGGGTACAGTTTTACTTACGAGCAGTACTTC. The chain couples TRBV30 to TRBJ2-7; perhaps TRBD1 as D (6 bases). The V gene's germline CDR1 is GTSNPN and CDR2 SVGIG (reference sequence). V shed 2 bases and J shed 4 bases, with 18 bases lying between them. The CDR3 spans 15 residues. The complete variable domain, with remaining parts taken from reference TRBV30 and TRBJ2-7, reads SQTIHQWPATLVQPVGSPLSLECTVEGTSNPNLYWYRQAAGRGLQLLFYSVGIGQISSEVPQNLSASRPQDRQFILSSKKLLLSDSGFYLCAWSRGYSFTYEQYFGPGTRLTVT.

There are many counts of this clonotype. This rearrangement joins TRBV6-5 to TRBJ2-5, with D possibly matching TRBD1 (7 bases). With 1 base removed from V and 3 bases from J, the gap between germline ends came to 12 bases. CDR1 is MNHEY, CDR2 SVGAGI, per germline. This CDR3 is 15 amino acids long. The CDR3: CASSYYRGLEETQYF. DNA for the CDR3: TGTGCCAGCAGTTACTACAGGGGACTGGAAGAGACCCAGTACTTC.

The table lists this clonotype with a few counts. The DNA for the CDR3 is TGTGCCAGCAGTTATGAGCTTTACGAGCAGTACTTC. Translating gives CASSYELYEQYF. This chain joins TRBV6-2 or TRBV6-3 and TRBJ2-7; D unclear. Trimming took 3 bases from V and 4 from J, leaving 7 bases between them. CDR3 length equals 12 residues. In germline, CDR1 is MNHEY, CDR2 SVGEGT.

This clonotype was counted between two and nine times. This chain joins TRBV11-1 and TRBJ2-5, with D perhaps matching TRBD1 or TRBD2 (6 bases each). The V end lost 3 bases, the J end lost 5 bases, and 16 bases lay between the germline ends. This CDR3 has 15 amino acids. The germline CDR1 and CDR2 sequences are SGHAT and FQDESV (reference sequence). This CDR3 reads CASSLAPGGEETQYF. The CDR3 DNA sequence: TGTGCCAGCAGCTTGGCCCCCGGGGGCGAGGAGACCCAGTACTTC. The variable domain in full, with the rest retrieved from reference TRBV11-1 and TRBJ2-5, is EAEVAQSPRYKITEKSQAVAFWCDPISGHATLYWYRQILGQGPELLVQFQDESVVDDSQLPKDRFSAERLKGVDSTLKIQPAELGDSAMYLCASSLAPGGEETQYFGPGTRLLVL.

This clonotype showed up many times. V usage is TRBV4-3 and J usage is TRBJ2-1, with D perhaps TRBD1 (6 bases). Trimming removed 1 base at V and 13 bases at J, with 17 bases between. The CDR3 loop spans 14 amino acids. Germline V gives CDR1 LGHNA, CDR2 YSLEER. CDR3 loop: CASSQVNPGTIQFF. Here the CDR3 DNA reads TGCGCCAGCAGCCAAGTTAACCCTGGGACAATTCAGTTCTTC.

This clonotype was recorded at least ten times. The chain is built from TRBV10-3 and TRBJ2-1; 13 bases align to TRBD2. Unmatched junction bases numbered 4, after V lost 6 bases and J lost 2 bases. Germline-derived CDR1 and CDR2 are ENHRY and SYGVKD. The CDR3 extends over 16 amino acids. Here the CDR3 reads CAIRGTSGTTYNEQFF. Written as DNA, the CDR3 is TGTGCCATCAGGGGGACTAGCGGGACTACCTACAATGAGCAGTTCTTC.

Ten or more counts support this clonotype. This CDR3 reads CASSGPGLAWVNEQFF. The CDR3 DNA follows: TGTGCCAGCAGTGGGCCGGGACTAGCTTGGGTTAATGAGCAGTTCTTC. The chain uses TRBV28 and TRBJ2-1; 9 bases agree with TRBD2. Losses at the gene ends were 5 bases for V and 7 bases for J; bases not matched to a gene: 12. The V gene's germline CDR1 is MDHEN and CDR2 SYDVKM. CDR3 length: 16 amino acids.

V gene TRBV21-1 combines with J gene TRBJ2-7. TRBV21-1 is tagged as a pseudogene. The CDR3 runs 14 residues. DNA of the CDR3: TGTGCCAGCAGCAAAGGGCCGGGTAACTACGAGCAGTACTTC. Translation: CASSKGPGNYEQYF.

This clonotype showed up many times. The chain has TRBV20-1 and TRBJ2-7; TRBD2 matches at 12 bases. The V and J ends lost 3 bases and 3 bases, in that order; junction bases with no gene match: 6. Looked up from germline, CDR1 is DFQATT and CDR2 is SNEGSKA (reference sequence). The CDR3 has 15 amino acids. In DNA form, the CDR3 reads TGCAGTGCTAGGGCACTAGCGGGAGGCCACTACGAGCAGTACTTC. It codes for CSARALAGGHYEQYF.

This clonotype was counted ten times or more. The chain is built from TRBV3-1 and TRBJ2-5, with 8 bases lining up with TRBD2. This CDR3 spans 17 amino acids. Germline-derived CDR1 and CDR2 are LGHDT and YNNKEL (reference sequence). Trimming cost V 0 bases and J 4 bases; bases outside gene matches: 10. The CDR3 DNA sequence: TGTGCCAGCAGCCAAGACACCGGACTAGCCGCGGGAGAGACCCAGTACTTC. Translation gives CASSQDTGLAAGETQYF.

The chain carries TRBV2 and TRBJ2-1; 8 nucleotides agree with TRBD2. The germline V gene has CDR1 SNHLY and CDR2 FYNNEI. The CDR3 extends over 16 amino acids. Losses at the gene ends were 3 bases for V and 6 bases for J; bases not matched to a gene: 10. The CDR3 is CASSDPGGGPGNEQFF. The CDR3 DNA is TGTGCCAGCAGTGATCCGGGCGGGGGGCCCGGCAATGAGCAGTTCTTC.

This clonotype was seen many times. V usage is TRBV19 and J usage is TRBJ2-3, with D possibly matching TRBD2 (5 bases). With 7 bases removed from V and 2 bases from J, the gap between germline ends came to 7 bases. Germline V gives CDR1 LNHDA, CDR2 SQIVND (reference sequence). CDR3 size: 12 residues. CDR3 amino acids: CASIGITDTQYF. CDR3 nucleotides: TGTGCCAGTATCGGGATCACAGATACGCAGTATTTT.

This clonotype came up many times. The rearrangement links TRBV27 to TRBJ2-3; D ambiguous. Between the trimmed V and J ends, which lost 0 bases and 5 bases, there was a span of 6 bases. From germline, CDR1 is MNHEY and CDR2 SMNVEV (reference sequence). There are 13 residues in the CDR3. CDR3 in amino acids: CASSLSDRDTQYF. CDR3 coding DNA: TGTGCCAGCAGTTTATCGGATCGAGATACGCAGTATTTT.

This clonotype was found many times. This chain connects TRBV7-3 to TRBJ2-5; TRBD1 is a possible D gene (7 bases). Germline V gene lookup returns CDR1 SGHTA and CDR2 FQGTGA. Trimming cost V 5 bases and J 5 bases, with 18 bases left between them. CDR3 length: 15 residues. This CDR3 is CASSSQGGIWETQYF. The CDR3 nucleotides read TGTGCCAGCAGCAGTCAGGGGGGTATCTGGGAGACCCAGTACTTC. Full variable domain (outside the CDR3, taken from reference TRBV7-3 and TRBJ2-5): GAGVSQTPSNKVTEKGKYVELRCDPISGHTALYWYRQSLGQGPEFLIYFQGTGAADDSGLPNDRFFAVRPEGSVSTLKIQRTERGDSAVYLCASSSQGGIWETQYFGPGTRLLVL.

This clonotype was observed at least ten times. The V call is TRBV20-1, the J call TRBJ2-1, with 7 positions matching TRBD2. The CDR3 runs to 14 residues. CDR1 is DFQATT, CDR2 SNEGSKA, per germline (reference sequence). The J segment lost 4 bases and the V segment lost 1 base, leaving 4 bases of the junction unmatched. The CDR3 sequence: CSARGGSFYNEQFF. The CDR3 nucleotides read TGCAGTGCTAGAGGCGGGAGCTTTTACAATGAGCAGTTCTTC.